The clone carrying this T cell receptor beta chain was seen many times. Its specificity is unknown. 5'RACE generated cDNA with 10-nucleotide random UMIs. TCRdb reprocessed the 5' RACE reads via MiXCR and lists one record per CDR3 protein. Of 110,000 or so distinct CDR3 sequences listed, more than 2.5% are singletons. The entry originates in a study of neurological immune-mediated disorders. Unsorted libraries were prepared from 2 million PBMCs held at -80 C. The study's findings and limits: The repertoires of 18 of 34 multiple sclerosis patients were placed by phylogenetic grouping in a single related-CDR3 cluster, which may be a signature.

Trimming stripped 1 base from V and 2 bases from J, with 8 bases between. There are 14 residues in the CDR3. CDR1 SGHTA and CDR2 FQGNSA come from the germline V gene. This TCR came from a woman younger than 45 with multiple sclerosis. Source material: PBMCs. The chain uses TRBV7-2 and TRBJ1-1; perhaps TRBD1 as D (6 bases). CDR3 sequence: CASSLGTVNTEAFF. CDR3 DNA sequence: TGTGCCAGCAGCTTAGGGACAGTAAACACTGAAGCTTTCTTT.